The next 27 T cell receptor beta chains were all read from a single sample in a study of post-analysis software for immune sequencing data. Study-wide points: In patients, roughly 5 TRBV segments were more frequent than in controls, with TRBV5-6, TRBV5-1 and TRBV20-1 among them.

These receptors' antigens are unknown. Every TCR beta cDNA library bore unique molecular identifiers. TCRdb processed the PCR reads anew with MiXCR; each CDR3 protein has one entry. The sample has roughly 600,000 distinct CDR3 sequences; 44% are singletons. Sequencing was done on a sample of blood. Every receptor here comes from a girl between 5 and 17 years old with multiple sclerosis.

Remarks on this clonotype: The germline gene is not matched at one end of the junction; a read error may be the cause. The chain has TRBV4-2 and TRBJ2-7; 10 nucleotides align to TRBD2. The germline gives CDR1 LGHNA, CDR2 YNFKEQ. This CDR3 has 15 amino acids. The CDR3 here is CASSLGTSATYERYF. The CDR3 DNA follows: TGTGCCAGCAGCCTTGGGACTAGCGCTACCTACGAGCGGTACTTC.

This clonotype appeared a few times. This chain joins TRBV7-2 and TRBJ1-2; TRBD1 aligns across 8 bases. The CDR3 covers 15 residues. Germline V gives CDR1 SGHTA, CDR2 FQGNSA. V gave up 0 bases and J gave up 3 bases; unmatched junction bases: 3. The CDR3 is CASSLARTGHYGYTF. In nucleotides, the CDR3 is TGTGCCAGCAGCTTAGCTCGGACAGGGCACTATGGCTACACCTTC. Filled out from reference TRBV7-2 and TRBJ1-2, the complete variable domain reads GAGVSQSPSNKVTEKGKDVELRCDPISGHTALYWYRQSLGQGLEFLIYFQGNSAPDKSGLPSDRFSAERTGGSVSTLTIQRTQQEDSAVYLCASSLARTGHYGYTFGSGTRLTVV.

This clonotype has only a few counts. The rearrangement links TRBV12-3 or TRBV12-4 to TRBJ2-1; 8 bases map to TRBD1. The CDR3 loop spans 12 amino acids. Trimming took 6 bases from V and 15 from J; bases not matched to a gene: 10. CDR3 amino acids: CASSGAGGSRFF. The CDR3 DNA follows: TGTGCCAGCAGCGGGGCAGGGGGCTCGCGGTTCTTC.

The chain couples TRBV25-1 to TRBJ2-7; the D gene is possibly TRBD1 (5 bases). The CDR3 is made up of 13 amino acids. The V gene's germline CDR1 is MGHDK and CDR2 SYGVNS. Trimming removed 4 bases from V and 1 base from J, with 8 bases in between. The CDR3, as DNA: TGTGCCAGCAGTGGGACAACTTCCTACGAGCAGTACTTC. Protein product: CASSGTTSYEQYF.

On this clonotype itself: An end of the junction does not agree with germline; a read error may underlie this. V is TRBV12-3 or TRBV12-4 and J is TRBJ2-1; TRBD2 matches at 14 bases. The length of the CDR3 is 17 residues. CDR3 loop: CASSPGTSGSSSNEQFF. In DNA, the CDR3 is TGTGCCAGCAGTCCAGGGACTAGCGGGAGCTCCTCCAATGAGCAGTTCTTC.

This rearrangement joins TRBV7-3 to TRBJ2-3; perhaps TRBD2 as D (6 bases). From germline, CDR1 is SGHTA and CDR2 FQGTGA. Trimming took 5 bases from V and 6 from J, leaving 18 bases between them. CDR3 length equals 15 residues. CDR3 DNA sequence: TGTGCCAGCAGCCCCCCCGGGGCCGGAGGGGATACGCAGTATTTT. Protein sequence: CASSPPGAGGDTQYF.

This chain links TRBV10-2 with TRBJ2-6, with D perhaps TRBD1 or TRBD2 (6 bases each). Germline V gene data show CDR1 as WSHSY and CDR2 as SAAADI. The V and J ends lost 0 bases and 3 bases respectively, with 9 bases between them. This CDR3 region has 16 residues. Here the CDR3 reads CASSESRGRGANVLTF. The CDR3 nucleotides read TGCGCCAGCAGTGAGTCTCGGGGGCGTGGGGCCAACGTCCTGACTTTC.

J is TRBJ2-1 and V is TRBV5-1, with 8 nucleotides matching TRBD1. J gave up 9 bases and V 3 bases, and 5 bases lay outside the gene matches. The CDR3 is 13 residues long. The V gene's germline CDR1 is SGHRS and CDR2 YFSETQ. CDR3 residues: CASSSLQGGEQFF. The CDR3 DNA sequence: TGCGCCAGCAGCTCGTTACAGGGGGGTGAGCAGTTCTTC.

The chain uses TRBV7-2 and TRBJ2-7; D is ambiguous. V shed 5 bases and J shed 1 base, with 12 bases lying between them. Per germline, CDR1 SGHTA and CDR2 FQGNSA. The CDR3 totals 14 residues. CDR3 sequence (DNA): TGTGCCAGCAGCCGCCCGACTGCTTCCTACGAGCAGTACTTC. Translating it yields CASSRPTASYEQYF. Variable domain in full (rest from reference TRBV7-2 and TRBJ2-7): GAGVSQSPSNKVTEKGKDVELRCDPISGHTALYWYRQSLGQGLEFLIYFQGNSAPDKSGLPSDRFSAERTGGSVSTLTIQRTQQEDSAVYLCASSRPTASYEQYFGPGTRLTVT.

The table lists this clonotype with a few counts. This chain joins TRBV7-8 and TRBJ1-6, with 8 positions matching TRBD1. The ends lost 5 bases at V and 7 bases at J; junction bases unmatched: 7. The CDR3 sequence is 15 residues long. Germline V gene sequence: CDR1 SGHVS, CDR2 FQNEAQ. The DNA of the CDR3 is TGTGCCAGCAGCAAACGGACAGGGAGGAATTCACCCCTCCACTTT. This gives the protein CASSKRTGRNSPLHF. Variable domain in full (rest from reference TRBV7-8 and TRBJ1-6): GAGVSQSPRYKVAKRGQDVALRCDPISGHVSLFWYQQALGQGPEFLTYFQNEAQLDKSGLPSDRFFAERPEGSVSTLKIQRTQQEDSAVYLCASSKRTGRNSPLHFGNGTRLTVT.

This clonotype was picked up a small number of times. The J gene is TRBJ2-7, the V gene TRBV7-9; tentatively, D is TRBD1 (6 bases). Trimming took 5 bases from V and 0 from J, leaving 14 bases between them. The CDR3 contains 15 residues. CDR1 is SEHNR and CDR2 is FQNEAQ in the germline V gene (reference sequence). The CDR3: CASSETGLSSYEQYF. In nucleotides, the CDR3 is TGTGCCAGCAGCGAGACAGGTCTTTCCTCCTACGAGCAGTACTTC.

The sample holds a few counts of this clonotype. The gene calls are TRBV9 and TRBJ2-1, with 8 bases fitting TRBD1. This CDR3 region has 17 residues. Per germline, CDR1 SGDLS and CDR2 YYNGEE. V lost 0 bases and J lost 4; bases outside the gene matches: 9. The chain's CDR3 is CASSVAPGTGLYNEQFF. The CDR3 nucleotides read TGTGCCAGCAGCGTAGCCCCCGGGACAGGACTTTACAATGAGCAGTTCTTC.

The V gene is TRBV5-1, the J gene TRBJ1-4; 11 bases line up with TRBD1. This CDR3 is 20 amino acids long. Germline lookup yields CDR1 SGHRS and CDR2 YFSETQ. Trimming took 4 bases from V and 0 from J; bases not matched to a gene: 14. The CDR3 DNA sequence: TGCGCCAGCAGCAAACGGACCGGGACAGGGGGAATTACAACTAATGAAAAACTGTTTTTT. Protein product: CASSKRTGTGGITTNEKLFF.

This clonotype was observed once. In nucleotides, the CDR3 is TGTGCCAGCAGCCCTGATAGGGGTATAGGCGGAACTGAAGCTTTCTTT. Translated, it gives CASSPDRGIGGTEAFF. The V gene is TRBV11-2, the J gene TRBJ1-1, with a possible D match to TRBD1 (5 bases). The germline V gene has CDR1 SGHAT and CDR2 FQNNGV. V lost 5 bases and J 5 bases, leaving 21 bases between the germline ends. The CDR3 is made up of 16 amino acids.

The chain recombines TRBV6-1 with TRBJ1-1, with D unresolved. CDR3 length: 12 amino acids. Germline values: CDR1 MNHNS, CDR2 SASEGT. Trimming took 2 bases from V and 7 from J, leaving 8 bases between them. This CDR3 is CASSELGGEAFF. DNA for the CDR3: TGTGCCAGCAGTGAACTGGGCGGTGAAGCTTTCTTT.

This clonotype was counted only a few times. The chain carries TRBV12-3 or TRBV12-4 and TRBJ2-7; TRBD2 aligns across 7 bases. The end of the DNA fits TRBJ2-5 better, so the J call may be wrong. The CDR3 sequence is 13 residues long. CDR3 sequence reads: CASSWGGGETQYF. For the CDR3, the DNA is TGTGCCAGCAGTTGGGGGGGAGGAGAGACCCAGTACTTC.

V and J are TRBV12-3 or TRBV12-4 and TRBJ2-7, with a possible D match to TRBD2 (6 bases). The V and J ends lost 5 bases and 1 base respectively, with 21 bases between them. The CDR3 contains 17 residues. CDR3 sequence (DNA): TGTGCCAGCAGTAATAAACCCGGGACTCGTCAATCCTACGAGCAGTACTTC. Its protein is CASSNKPGTRQSYEQYF.

V usage is TRBV7-3 and J usage is TRBJ2-3; 7 bases are shared with TRBD1. The germline gives CDR1 SGHTA, CDR2 FQGTGA. The CDR3 spans 15 residues. V gave up 4 bases and J gave up 6 bases; unmatched junction bases: 10. The CDR3: CASSSSTGPGDTQYF. Here the CDR3 DNA reads TGTGCCAGCAGCTCCTCGACAGGGCCGGGGGATACGCAGTATTTT.

V and J are TRBV7-9 and TRBJ2-5; 7 bases are a match to TRBD2. This CDR3 is 19 amino acids long. CDR1 is SEHNR, CDR2 FQNEAQ, per germline (reference sequence). Germline trimming cut 10 bases from V and 0 bases from J; bases unmatched to any gene: 23. The CDR3 sequence is CATPLPAPGGSDYQETQYF. Here the CDR3 DNA reads TGTGCCACACCCCTTCCAGCCCCCGGGGGGTCCGACTACCAAGAGACCCAGTACTTC. Combining the CDR3 with reference TRBV7-9 and TRBJ2-5 gives the whole variable domain DTGVSQNPRHKITKRGQNVTFRCDPISEHNRLYWYRQTLGQGPEFLTYFQNEAQLEKSRLLSDRFSAERPKGSFSTLEIQRTEQGDSAMYLCATPLPAPGGSDYQETQYFGPGTRLLVL.

A few counts support this clonotype. The genes are TRBV12-3 or TRBV12-4 and TRBJ2-7; TRBD2 might be the D (5 bases). CDR3 size: 15 residues. Trimming left V 3 bases short and J 0 bases short, with 12 bases between. In DNA form, the CDR3 reads TGTGCCAGCAGTTTCGCGTCGGGGAGCTCCTACGAGCAGTACTTC. Protein product: CASSFASGSSYEQYF.

The chain employs TRBV29-1 and TRBJ2-3; 7 nucleotides match TRBD1. With V trimmed by 8 bases and J by 3 bases, 5 bases remained unmatched. This CDR3 has 12 amino acids. Looked up from germline, CDR1 is SQVTM and CDR2 is ANQGSEA. The CDR3 region is CSLAGGTDTQYF. CDR3 nucleotide sequence: TGCAGCCTCGCAGGGGGAACAGATACGCAGTATTTT.

This clonotype showed up just a few times. This chain connects TRBV11-2 to TRBJ2-5; TRBD1 agrees at 7 bases. CDR1 SGHAT and CDR2 FQNNGV come from the germline V gene. The CDR3 loop spans 14 amino acids. The trim removed 5 bases at V and 3 bases at J, leaving 6 bases unmatched. CDR3 protein: CASSVPGQKETQYF. In nucleotides, the CDR3 is TGTGCCAGCAGCGTTCCGGGACAGAAAGAGACCCAGTACTTC.

This clonotype was seen a few times. The J gene is TRBJ2-1, the V gene TRBV12-3 or TRBV12-4; D is possibly TRBD1 or TRBD2 (6 bases each). The CDR3 sequence is 17 residues long. Trimming left V 5 bases short and J 7 bases short, with 24 bases between. The DNA for the CDR3 is TGTGCCAGCAGTCCCCAAGTCGAGCGGGCAAGGGGGAATGAGCAGTTCTTC. Residues: CASSPQVERARGNEQFF.

V gene TRBV7-9 combines with J gene TRBJ2-1; TRBD1 matches 7 bases. Germline V lookup: CDR1 SEHNR, CDR2 FQNEAQ (reference sequence). This CDR3 comprises 16 residues. V shed 3 bases, J shed 6 bases, and the junction held 11 bases outside the gene matches. The chain's CDR3 is CASSFSTGFLGNEQFF. CDR3 DNA sequence: TGTGCCAGCAGCTTCTCGACAGGGTTCTTGGGCAATGAGCAGTTCTTC. The entire variable domain, with the rest obtained from reference TRBV7-9 and TRBJ2-1, is as follows: DTGVSQNPRHKITKRGQNVTFRCDPISEHNRLYWYRQTLGQGPEFLTYFQNEAQLEKSRLLSDRFSAERPKGSFSTLEIQRTEQGDSAMYLCASSFSTGFLGNEQFFGPGTRLTVL.

The V and J genes are TRBV2 and TRBJ2-7; D not resolved. There are 13 residues in the CDR3. Germline V gives CDR1 SNHLY, CDR2 FYNNEI. Trimming pared 4 bases from V and 1 base from J, leaving 8 bases between. CDR3 residues: CASSGSASYEQYF. The CDR3 DNA sequence: TGTGCCAGCAGTGGGTCAGCTTCCTACGAGCAGTACTTC.

The table lists this clonotype with a few counts. The chain couples TRBV20-1 to TRBJ2-7, with D possibly TRBD1 on 5 matching bases. The CDR3 length is 13 residues. The germline CDR1 and CDR2 sequences are DFQATT and SNEGSKA (reference sequence). With 3 bases removed from V and 5 bases from J, the gap between germline ends came to 14 bases. DNA for the CDR3: TGCAGTGCTAGTAGGCAGGGCAAGGACGAGCAGTACTTC. It encodes CSASRQGKDEQYF.

This rearrangement joins TRBV5-1 to TRBJ2-1; D ambiguous. The ends were cut back, 4 bases at V and 6 bases at J, with 11 bases in the middle. CDR3 length: 13 amino acids. Germline V gene sequence: CDR1 SGHRS, CDR2 YFSETQ. The CDR3 protein is CASSIRVANEQFF. The CDR3 nucleotides read TGCGCCAGCAGCATTCGGGTCGCCAATGAGCAGTTCTTC.